Listed here are 5 T cell receptor beta chains from one sample, sequenced in a study of cytomegalovirus exposure and HLA in healthy donors. Amplification used 60 Vbeta primers and 13 Jbeta primers. The repertoire was sequenced with immunoSEQ multiplex PCR; TCRdb's copy has only in-frame clones and lacks some. Seen here are 150,000 to 200,000 clones, 81% observed once, and the top ten hold about 1.8%. Sequencing was performed on PBMCs. These receptors originate from a man between 18 and 35 years old in good health and CMV-seronegative.

The gene calls are TRBV18 and TRBJ1-1, with a possible D match to TRBD1 (6 bases). Germline-derived CDR1 and CDR2 are KGHSH and LQKENI. The ends were cut back, 1 base at V and 0 bases at J, with 9 bases in the middle. The CDR3 is made up of 15 amino acids. The CDR3 DNA is TGTGCCAGCTCACCACAGACAGGAATGAACACTGAAGCTTTCTTT. Its translation is CASSPQTGMNTEAFF. Full variable domain (outside the CDR3, taken from reference TRBV18 and TRBJ1-1): NAGVMQNPRHLVRRRGQEARLRCSPMKGHSHVYWYRQLPEEGLKFMVYLQKENIIDESGMPKERFSAEFPKEGPSILRIQQVVRGDSAAYFCASSPQTGMNTEAFFGQGTRLTVV.

This clone was seen only a few times. The genes are TRBV7-2 and TRBJ2-3; TRBD2 might be the D (8 bases). The germline V and J ends were trimmed by 5 bases and 4 bases, with 19 bases remaining between them. Germline lookup yields CDR1 SGHTA and CDR2 FQGNSA. The length of the CDR3 is 16 residues. CDR3: CASSLTGTAGADTQYF. The DNA of the CDR3 is TGTGCCAGCAGCCTCACCGGGACAGCGGGGGCAGATACGCAGTATTTT.

This clone was recorded only once. V and J are TRBV7-2 and TRBJ1-1; TRBD1 aligns across 9 bases. Germline CDR1 SGHTA, CDR2 FQGNSA. Trimming took 5 bases from V and 0 from J; bases not matched to a gene: 4. The CDR3 contains 15 residues. The CDR3 loop is CASSQRTGVNTEAFF. CDR3 nucleotides: TGTGCCAGCAGCCAAAGGACAGGGGTGAACACTGAAGCTTTCTTT.

Comments on this clone: Sequence at one end of the junction differs from germline and may be a read error. J is TRBJ2-3 and V is TRBV30; a weak D match, TRBD2 (6 bases). The germline gives CDR1 GTSNPN, CDR2 SVGIG (reference sequence). This CDR3 spans 15 amino acids. The CDR3 DNA is TGTGCCTGGGGTGTTGAGCGGGCCCTGGGGGGTACGCAGTATTTT. Translation: CAWGVERALGGTQYF.

This chain uses TRBV6-6 with TRBJ1-1; 7 bases are a match to TRBD1. After removal of 8 bases from V and 1 base from J, the junction contained 13 bases not matched to a gene. This CDR3 has 16 residues. Germline V gives CDR1 MNHNY, CDR2 SVGAGI (reference sequence). In nucleotides, the CDR3 is TGTGCCAGCTATTTCGAAGGATGGGACAGGAACACTGAAGCTTTCTTT. This sequence encodes CASYFEGWDRNTEAFF.